The clone carrying this T cell receptor (beta chain) was seen ten or more times. The antigen is undetermined. The cDNA came from 5'RACE, which used 10-nucleotide random UMIs. One entry per CDR3 protein results from TCRdb running MiXCR on the 5' RACE reads. The sample carries over 90,000 distinct CDR3 sequences, about 10% recorded once. The time point denotes: longitudinal time-point 3. The sample belongs to a study of neurological immune-mediated disorders. General study results and limits: In HTLV-1-associated myelopathy, TCR clonal expansion was greatest, whereas multiple sclerosis had the least, falling below healthy controls. The study found no CDR3 amino acid sequences shared by expanded clones across subjects, suggesting private repertoires in all groups.

The V end lost 0 bases, the J end lost 2 bases, and 8 bases lay between the germline ends. The CDR3 has 13 residues. Germline lookup yields CDR1 DFQATT and CDR2 SNEGSKA (reference sequence). Sequencing was performed on PBMCs. The genes are TRBV20-1 and TRBJ2-7; the D call may be TRBD1 or TRBD2 (5 bases each). This TCR was sampled from a female donor with HTLV-1-associated myelopathy (HAM/TSP). DNA of the CDR3: TGCAGTGCTAGAGATGGGGGTCCCTACGAGCAGTACTTC. This encodes CSARDGGPYEQYF.